This TCR beta chain was sequenced for a study of Graves' ophthalmopathy and Graves' hyperthyroidism. Study-level background: Stable hyperthyroidism meant no ophthalmopathy within 18 months of follow-up. Study-wide points: Predictions made by the model for ophthalmopathy progression reached more than 55% sensitivity and around 73% specificity. Blood also held most thyroid clonotypes expanded above 0.001 frequency.

Germline V CDR1 and CDR2: MNHNY, SVGAGI (reference sequence). The CDR3 contains 11 residues. V was pared by 6 bases and J by 3 bases, with 3 bases between. In its sample, this clonotype was seen many times. Its antigen is unknown. RNA transcripts yielded amplified TCR beta CDR3 regions. First-round RT-PCR with HTBI primers preceded a second-round multiplex PCR. TCRdb passed the multiplex PCR reads through MiXCR, listing each CDR3 protein once. The table shows approximately 1.2 million distinct CDR3 sequences, with about 35% occurring only once. The sequencing input was peripheral blood or thyroid tissue (not recorded which). The clonotype was recovered from an adult man with Graves' hyperthyroidism. The chain has TRBV6-6 and TRBJ1-3; D uncertain. The CDR3 coding sequence is TGTGCCAGCAGAATTGGAAACACCATATATTTT. It translates to CASRIGNTIYF.